A single sample gave rise to the 26 T cell receptor beta chains below, sequenced in a study of regulatory T cells in long-lasting Graves disease (dated by TCRdb to the early 2020s). The time point tag for this specimen amounts to: newly diagnosed GD, antithyroid drugs for less than 3 months. For both TCR sequencing and RNA sequencing, RNA was extracted from PBMCs using TRIzol. The method behind the library was multiplex PCR. Sequencing took place on an Illumina HiSeq 4000. CDR3 regions were amplified by Arm-PCR with iRepertoire HTBI primers to construct TCR beta libraries. The public reads were reprocessed in TCRdb via fastp at Q25 and MiXCR, keeping in-frame beta chains. Rows matching on CDR3 protein sequence are summarized as one entry with the most common DNA and genes. Present in this sample are roughly 560,000 distinct CDR3 sequences, around 15% of which were seen just once. The ten largest clones capture 20% to 25% of the sample.

The data also belong to a second study, concerning T cells in Graves' hyperthyroidism and ophthalmopathy.

Source: peripheral blood mononuclear cells (PBMCs), taken at new diagnosis, from a patient treated with antithyroid drugs. Receptors were obtained from a woman aged 35-65 years with Graves disease. Donor details come from another sample of the same person, matched by shared clones.

This chain uses TRBV7-9 with TRBJ1-2; D not resolved. The CDR3 is 15 amino acids. Germline V lookup: CDR1 SEHNR, CDR2 FQNEAQ (reference sequence). Trimming removed 3 bases from V and 4 bases from J, with 15 bases in between. The CDR3 bases are TGTGCCAGCAGCTTCGCCGAGCAGAATCTCTATGGCTACACCTTC. It specifies CASSFAEQNLYGYTF.

This clonotype has more than one count but fewer than ten. A read error may produce the germline difference seen at one junction end. The chain carries TRBV10-3 and TRBJ1-6, with D unclear. Germline V lookup: CDR1 ENHRY, CDR2 SYGVKD. The CDR3 sequence is 15 residues long. CDR3 in amino acids: CAISESGSFNSPLHF. The CDR3 coding sequence is TGTGCCATCAGTGAGTCGGGATCCTTTAATTCACCCCTCCACTTT.

In this sample, this clonotype turned up many times. This chain links TRBV15 with TRBJ2-3; D is perhaps TRBD1 or TRBD2 (5 bases each). The CDR3 covers 15 residues. Trimming cost V 4 bases and J 2 bases, with 13 bases left between them. Germline values: CDR1 LNHNV, CDR2 YYDKDF (reference sequence). CDR3 nucleotide sequence: TGTGCCACCAGCACCCCCTGGGGGACCACAGATACGCAGTATTTT. Translation: CATSTPWGTTDTQYF.

The chain joins TRBV10-2 to TRBJ1-1; a weak D match, TRBD1 (6 bases). Germline CDR1 and CDR2: WSHSY and SAAADI. V lost 9 bases to trimming and J lost 7 bases, with 21 bases between them. CDR3 length: 14 residues. This CDR3 is CASLEVGGWGEAFF. The DNA of the CDR3 is TGCGCCAGTCTGGAGGTAGGGGGATGGGGTGAAGCTTTCTTT.

This clonotype occurred a few times. The chain couples TRBV5-6 to TRBJ2-1; 8 positions match TRBD1. Germline assignment: CDR1 SGHDT and CDR2 YYEEEE. The CDR3 loop spans 15 amino acids. V was clipped by 4 bases and J by 3 bases; unmatched bases: 6. The CDR3 protein is CASSDRTGSYNEQFF. CDR3 nucleotide sequence: TGTGCCAGCAGCGATCGGACAGGGAGCTACAATGAGCAGTTCTTC.

This clonotype appeared a few times. J is TRBJ1-1 and V is TRBV28; D is uncertain. The germline gives CDR1 MDHEN, CDR2 SYDVKM. V lost 1 base and J 8 bases, leaving 20 bases between the germline ends. The CDR3 length is 16 residues. In DNA form, the CDR3 reads TGTGCCAGCAGTTTATCCGCATCACGGACCTCTATAGAAGCTTTCTTT. This codes for CASSLSASRTSIEAFF.

Many counts were recorded for this clonotype. The V call is TRBV3-1, the J call TRBJ2-4; 10 bases match TRBD1. This CDR3 has 14 amino acids. V was pared by 0 bases and J by 9 bases, with 2 bases of the junction left unmatched. Per germline, CDR1 LGHDT and CDR2 YNNKEL (reference sequence). CDR3 bases: TGTGCCAGCAGCCAAGATGGGACAGGGGCCATTCAGTACTTC. Its protein is CASSQDGTGAIQYF.

Many counts were recorded for this clonotype. The V and J genes are TRBV12-3 or TRBV12-4 and TRBJ2-1; 11 nucleotides align to TRBD2. This CDR3 is built from 16 residues. Unmatched junction bases numbered 2, after V lost 3 bases and J lost 1 base. CDR3 protein: CASSFRTSGSYNEQFF. DNA of the CDR3: TGTGCCAGCAGTTTCCGGACTAGCGGGTCCTACAATGAGCAGTTCTTC.

This clonotype was detected many times. The V and J genes are TRBV20-1 and TRBJ1-1, with 7 positions matching TRBD1. The ends lost 7 bases at V and 1 base at J; junction bases unmatched: 18. The CDR3 has 17 amino acids. Germline V gene sequence: CDR1 DFQATT, CDR2 SNEGSKA (reference sequence). CDR3 residues: CSDLRKDLGQENTEAFF. Written as DNA, the CDR3 is TGCAGTGACCTACGGAAAGATCTCGGACAGGAGAACACTGAAGCTTTCTTT.

This clonotype was counted only a few times. The chain carries TRBV6-1 and TRBJ1-1; TRBD1 matches 8 bases. The germline V gene encodes CDR1 MNHNS and CDR2 SASEGT. V lost 6 bases to trimming and J lost 5 bases; unmatched junction nucleotides: 11. CDR3 length: 15 amino acids. The CDR3 loop reads CASSRPTGGGTEAFF. The CDR3 DNA reads as TGTGCCAGCAGCCGACCTACAGGGGGTGGGACTGAAGCTTTCTTT.

This clonotype has ten or more counts. The chain uses TRBV12-3 or TRBV12-4 and TRBJ1-2; TRBD1 aligns across 8 bases. Trimming removed 6 bases from V and 2 bases from J; junction bases left unmatched: 11. This CDR3 has 16 residues. CDR3 bases: TGTGCCAGCAGCAATCACGCAGGGGGCAGGAACTATGGCTACACCTTC. Its protein is CASSNHAGGRNYGYTF.

Concerning this clonotype: This may stem from a read error, because a much larger clone lies one nucleotide away. This rearrangement joins TRBV20-1 to TRBJ2-7; 8 positions match TRBD1. Looked up from germline, CDR1 is DFQATT and CDR2 is SNEGSKA (reference sequence). CDR3 length: 11 amino acids. The CDR3: CSAPDRDEQHF. The CDR3 DNA follows: TGCAGTGCCCCGGACAGGGACGAGCAGCACTTC.

This clonotype was observed many times. J is TRBJ2-7 and V is TRBV12-3 or TRBV12-4; D uncertain. Trimming took off 7 bases at V and 0 bases at J, with 13 bases between the two ends. This CDR3 contains 14 residues. The CDR3: CASTSSPSSYEQYF. The CDR3 DNA sequence: TGTGCCAGCACCAGCTCTCCGTCCTCCTACGAGCAGTACTTC.

This clonotype was counted many times. The V call is TRBV25-1, the J call TRBJ2-7, with TRBD1 identical over 12 bases. This CDR3 comprises 13 residues. Germline V gives CDR1 MGHDK, CDR2 SYGVNS. V lost 8 bases and J lost 4; bases outside the gene matches: 3. CDR3 DNA: TGTGCCAGCGTGGGACAGGGGGCTTACGAGCAGTACTTC. Translated, it gives CASVGQGAYEQYF.

For this clonotype: This sequence may be a read error, since a much larger clone differs from it by one base. The chain links TRBV15 to TRBJ1-6; 9 bases map to TRBD1. The V and J ends lost 7 bases and 10 bases, in that order; junction bases with no gene match: 11. CDR3 size: 15 residues. Germline CDR1 LNHNV, CDR2 YYDKDF (reference sequence). This chain's CDR3 is CATNSQQGARSPLHF. The CDR3, as DNA: TGTGCCACCAACAGCCAACAGGGGGCGCGGTCACCCCTCCACTTT.

In its sample, this clonotype was seen many times. This rearrangement joins TRBV20-1 to TRBJ1-5, with no clear D. Trimming pared 3 bases from V and 0 bases from J, leaving 6 bases between. CDR1 DFQATT and CDR2 SNEGSKA come from the germline V gene (reference sequence). There are 13 residues in the CDR3. The CDR3 region has the DNA TGCAGTGCTAGTCGGGTTAGCAATCAGCCCCAGCATTTT. This codes for CSASRVSNQPQHF.

The rearrangement uses TRBV6-9 and TRBJ1-2; D is ambiguous. The CDR3 sequence is 16 residues long. CDR1 and CDR2 from the germline V gene are MNHGY and SVAAGI. The V gene lost 3 bases and the J gene lost 2 bases, with 16 bases spanning the gap. CDR3 residues: CASSYQRQSKNYGYTF. The CDR3 region has the DNA TGTGCCAGCAGTTACCAGAGGCAGAGTAAGAACTATGGCTACACCTTC.

In this sample, this clonotype turned up many times. The rearrangement joins TRBV6-1 to TRBJ2-1, with D perhaps TRBD2 (6 bases). Trimming removed 5 bases from V and 9 bases from J, with 17 bases in between. In germline, CDR1 is MNHNS, CDR2 SASEGT. This CDR3 has 14 amino acids. The CDR3 reads CASSPRDSDREQFF. CDR3 sequence (DNA): TGTGCCAGCAGTCCCCGGGACTCAGATCGTGAGCAGTTCTTC.

This clonotype was counted ten times or more. The rearrangement joins TRBV7-9 to TRBJ2-7; a possible D gene is TRBD2 (5 bases). V was clipped by 5 bases and J by 5 bases, with 10 bases between them. The V gene's germline CDR1 is SEHNR and CDR2 FQNEAQ (reference sequence). This CDR3 is built from 12 residues. In nucleotides, the CDR3 is TGTGCCAGCAGCGTGCACGGGGACGAGCAGTACTTC. Amino acids: CASSVHGDEQYF.

This clonotype occurred many times. The chain carries TRBV28 and TRBJ1-2; possible D gene TRBD1, 6 bases. Trimming stripped 9 bases from V and 3 bases from J, with 11 bases between. The germline V gene has CDR1 MDHEN and CDR2 SYDVKM. The CDR3 is 12 amino acids. CDR3 DNA sequence: TGTGCCAGAGGGGGACATTACTATGGCTACACCTTC. This translates into CARGGHYYGYTF.

The chain links TRBV20-1 to TRBJ1-4, with unresolved D. Trimming left V 0 bases short and J 8 bases short, with 13 bases between. CDR1 and CDR2 from the germline V gene are DFQATT and SNEGSKA (reference sequence). This CDR3 spans 14 amino acids. CDR3 sequence: CSARDERAAEKLFF. In nucleotides, the CDR3 is TGCAGTGCTAGAGATGAACGGGCGGCCGAAAAACTGTTTTTT.

This clonotype has ten or more counts. This sequence joins TRBV15 and TRBJ1-5; 9 bases are a match to TRBD1. The trim removed 3 bases at V and 0 bases at J, leaving 6 bases unmatched. The CDR3 is 17 amino acids. From germline, CDR1 is LNHNV and CDR2 YYDKDF (reference sequence). The CDR3 loop is CATSSPGQGYSNQPQHF. The CDR3 coding sequence is TGTGCCACCAGCAGTCCGGGACAGGGTTATAGCAATCAGCCCCAGCATTTT.

At least ten counts were recorded for this clonotype. This chain connects TRBV7-8 to TRBJ1-6; 10 nucleotides line up with TRBD1. The germline V gene encodes CDR1 SGHVS and CDR2 FQNEAQ. V was clipped by 5 bases and J by 10 bases; unmatched bases: 8. CDR3 length equals 15 residues. The CDR3 is CASSPRQGAESPLHF. The CDR3 nucleotides are TGTGCCAGCAGCCCGAGACAGGGGGCAGAATCACCCCTCCACTTT. Using reference TRBV7-8 and TRBJ1-6 for the parts outside the CDR3, the full variable domain is GAGVSQSPRYKVAKRGQDVALRCDPISGHVSLFWYQQALGQGPEFLTYFQNEAQLDKSGLPSDRFFAERPEGSVSTLKIQRTQQEDSAVYLCASSPRQGAESPLHFGNGTRLTVT.

In the case of this clonotype: A much larger clone differs by one base, so this may be a read error. J is TRBJ1-1 and V is TRBV7-9, with no clear D. In germline, CDR1 is SEHNR, CDR2 FQNEAQ (reference sequence). This CDR3 is 13 amino acids long. The CDR3 nucleotides are TGTGCCAGCAGACGCCTTGATACCCTTGAAGCTCTCTTT. Amino acid sequence: CASRRLDTLEALF.

This clonotype showed up many times. This chain links TRBV12-3 or TRBV12-4 with TRBJ2-7; D not certain. The CDR3 sequence is 13 residues long. Trimming removed 3 bases at V and 4 bases at J, with 10 bases between. This CDR3 is CASSFGNFYEQYF. For the CDR3, the DNA is TGTGCCAGCAGTTTTGGGAATTTTTACGAGCAGTACTTC.

This clonotype was recorded at least ten times. The genes are TRBV2 and TRBJ1-1, with TRBD1 as a possible D gene (6 bases). The germline CDR1 and CDR2 sequences are SNHLY and FYNNEI. Trimming took 7 bases from V and 5 from J, leaving 17 bases between them. This CDR3 spans 14 amino acids. The CDR3 nucleotides read TGTGCCAGCACCCAGACCACTGGACAGACTGAAGCTTTCTTT. Its translation is CASTQTTGQTEAFF.